This paragraph reports one T cell receptor (beta chain). Libraries were UMI-labeled 5' RACE TRB cDNA. TCRdb re-called the 5' RACE reads; one entry per CDR3 protein, DNA not given. Here the sample table reports about 23,000 distinct CDR3 sequences. These data belong to a study of CXCR3-negative and CXCR3-positive naive CD8 T cells. For the study at large: The libraries yielded around 140 million TRB reads, about 1.5 +/- 0.3 million each.

The CDR3 is 12 residues long. The germline V gene encodes CDR1 SEHNR and CDR2 FQNEAQ (reference sequence). V and J are TRBV7-9 and TRBJ1-1. Material for sequencing was memory CD8+ T cells from blood. This sequence was found in a human donor in good health. Some clones in this sample may be carry-over from other donors' samples. This chain's CDR3 is CASLPMNTEAFF.